One TCR beta chain is described in this entry. Its target is unknown. No cell sorting was done before RNA was extracted from the tissue. These data belong to a study of tumor and adjacent non-tumor tissue in lung cancer. The study, taken as a whole, reports: Top 100 clones took a larger repertoire share in normal lung.

A modified ARM-PCR protocol with three rounds of nested PCR amplified TCRbeta. MiXCR was run by TCRdb on the multiplex PCR reads, yielding one entry per CDR3 protein. The profile covers about 200,000 distinct CDR3 sequences, with 60% to 75% appearing a single time and almost 25% taken by the ten largest. The CDR3 spans 14 residues. Per germline, CDR1 DFQATT and CDR2 SNEGSKA (reference sequence). Trimming removed 7 bases at V and 1 base at J, with 15 bases between. The chain uses TRBV20-1 and TRBJ2-3, with D unclear. The clonotype was recovered from a man between 60 and 75 years old with non-small cell lung cancer. Sequenced material: lung tumor tissue. Here the CDR3 reads CSVHSAVGTDTQYF. Written as DNA, the CDR3 is TGCAGTGTTCACTCGGCGGTGGGCACAGATACGCAGTATTTT.